These 24 T cell receptor beta chains originate from one sample sequenced in a study of T cell responses to AZD1222 COVID-19 vaccine. The repertoire was sequenced with immunoSEQ multiplex PCR; TCRdb's copy has only in-frame clones and lacks some. The sample has around 67,000 clones, roughly 84% seen once. This specimen consisted of peripheral blood, obtained on day 0 of AZD1222 vaccination. The receptors here all came from an adult in good health.

The chain joins TRBV19 to TRBJ2-7, with a possible D match to TRBD2 (5 bases). The germline CDR1 and CDR2 sequences are LNHDA and SQIVND (reference sequence). This CDR3 is 12 amino acids long. The V end lost 5 bases, the J end lost 5 bases, and 10 bases lay between the germline ends. For the CDR3, the DNA is TGTGCCAGTAGTTCACGGGGTGACGAGCAGTACTTC. Translating it yields CASSSRGDEQYF.

This clone is deemed large. The chain couples TRBV7-6 to TRBJ2-7, with D hard to call. Deletions cut 2 bases from V and 4 bases from J, with 12 bases between. Germline CDR1 reads SGHVS; CDR2 reads FNYEAQ. CDR3 length: 14 residues. The CDR3 bases are TGTGCCAGCAGCTTAATTGAACAGTCGTACGAGCAGTACTTC. As protein: CASSLIEQSYEQYF.

V usage is TRBV11-3 and J usage is TRBJ2-2; 9 nucleotides match TRBD2. The CDR3 length is 18 residues. Germline V gene sequence: CDR1 SGHNT, CDR2 YENEEA. V lost 4 bases and J lost 1; bases outside the gene matches: 10. The CDR3 DNA reads as TGTGCCAGCAGCTCTCGACCAGATAGCGGGGGGAACACCGGGGAGCTGTTTTTT. Protein product: CASSSRPDSGGNTGELFF.

The genes are TRBV7-9 and TRBJ2-7; D is uncertain. Germline CDR1 reads SEHNR; CDR2 reads FQNEAQ (reference sequence). V was clipped by 3 bases and J by 3 bases, with 6 bases between them. CDR3 length: 12 residues. DNA of the CDR3: TGTGCCAGCAGCTTGCGTGGCTACGAGCAGTACTTC. Translating it yields CASSLRGYEQYF. The whole variable domain, filled in from reference TRBV7-9 and TRBJ2-7, reads DTGVSQNPRHKITKRGQNVTFRCDPISEHNRLYWYRQTLGQGPEFLTYFQNEAQLEKSRLLSDRFSAERPKGSFSTLEIQRTEQGDSAMYLCASSLRGYEQYFGPGTRLTVT.

The chain joins TRBV6-6 to TRBJ2-5, with no clear D. The CDR3 totals 15 residues. V was cut by 2 bases and J by 4 bases, with 14 bases left in between. CDR1 and CDR2 from the germline V gene are MNHNY and SVGAGI (reference sequence). The CDR3 protein is CASSYELGLPETQYF. The DNA for the CDR3 is TGTGCCAGCAGTTACGAACTGGGCCTTCCAGAGACCCAGTACTTC.

This chain joins TRBV6-6 and TRBJ1-6, with a tentative D call TRBD1 (6 bases). V lost 0 bases, J lost 7 bases, and 7 bases lay in between. The CDR3 contains 14 residues. CDR1 is MNHNY, CDR2 SVGAGI, per germline (reference sequence). For the CDR3, the DNA is TGTGCCAGCAGTTACTCGGGACAAAATTCACCCCTCCACTTT. Translating gives CASSYSGQNSPLHF.

This clone has a handful of counts. This sequence joins TRBV11-2 and TRBJ2-7; tentatively, D is TRBD2 (6 bases). V was cut by 1 base and J by 0 bases, with 10 bases left in between. CDR3 length equals 15 residues. The germline V gene has CDR1 SGHAT and CDR2 FQNNGV. The CDR3 reads CASSLVQGGSYEQYF. The CDR3 DNA sequence: TGTGCCAGCAGCTTAGTGCAGGGAGGCTCCTACGAGCAGTACTTC.

The rearrangement links TRBV11-2 to TRBJ1-5; 7 nucleotides align to TRBD1. V lost 2 bases and J lost 2; bases outside the gene matches: 3. Germline V gene data show CDR1 as SGHAT and CDR2 as FQNNGV. The CDR3 has 15 residues. For the CDR3, the DNA is TGTGCCAGCAGCTTAAATACAGGGGGCAATCAGCCCCAGCATTTT. As protein: CASSLNTGGNQPQHF.

This chain connects TRBV2 to TRBJ1-3; maybe TRBD1 (6 bases). V was clipped by 4 bases and J by 4 bases, with 14 bases between them. Looked up from germline, CDR1 is SNHLY and CDR2 is FYNNEI. The CDR3 runs 15 residues. For the CDR3, the DNA is TGTGCCAGCAGTGCCCGCACAGGGCCAGGAAACACCATATATTTT. Amino acid sequence: CASSARTGPGNTIYF.

This clone appeared once. The rearrangement uses TRBV19 and TRBJ2-2; 10 nucleotides align to TRBD2. J gave up 6 bases and V 8 bases, and 9 bases lay outside the gene matches. The CDR3 totals 15 residues. The germline gives CDR1 LNHDA, CDR2 SQIVND (reference sequence). In DNA, the CDR3 is TGTGCCAGTTCGGAAAGCGGGGGGGCCCCCGGGGAGCTGTTTTTT. It specifies CASSESGGAPGELFF.

The chain couples TRBV5-6 to TRBJ1-6; unclear D gene. The germline V gene encodes CDR1 SGHDT and CDR2 YYEEEE. V shed 4 bases and J shed 7 bases, with 21 bases lying between them. CDR3 size: 17 residues. The CDR3 region has the DNA TGTGCCAGCAGCCAACGATCGCCCGTTAGGAAAAATTCACCCCTCCACTTT. This sequence encodes CASSQRSPVRKNSPLHF. The whole variable domain, filled in from reference TRBV5-6 and TRBJ1-6, reads DAGVTQSPTHLIKTRGQQVTLRCSPKSGHDTVSWYQQALGQGPQFIFQYYEEEERQRGNFPDRFSGHQFPNYSSELNVNALLLGDSALYLCASSQRSPVRKNSPLHFGNGTRLTVT.

The V call is TRBV5-6, the J call TRBJ2-5; 7 bases line up with TRBD2. Germline lookup yields CDR1 SGHDT and CDR2 YYEEEE. This CDR3 contains 15 residues. Trimming cost V 0 bases and J 8 bases; bases outside gene matches: 10. The CDR3 sequence is CASSLAGRTKATQYF. CDR3 nucleotide sequence: TGTGCCAGCAGCTTGGCCGGGAGGACTAAGGCTACCCAGTACTTC.

The rearrangement uses TRBV4-2 and TRBJ2-2; D ambiguous. Trimming took off 5 bases at V and 4 bases at J, with 14 bases between the two ends. CDR3 size: 15 residues. The germline V gene has CDR1 LGHNA and CDR2 YNFKEQ. DNA for the CDR3: TGTGCCAGCAGCAGCCGGCTCCGAGGCACCGGGGAGCTGTTTTTT. Its protein is CASSSRLRGTGELFF.

This chain uses TRBV14 with TRBJ1-3; D unresolved. The V end was cut by 0 bases, the J end by 0 bases, with 6 bases between. The CDR3 runs to 15 residues. Germline CDR1 reads SGHDN; CDR2 reads FVKESK. The chain's CDR3 is CASSQEWGSGNTIYF. Written as DNA, the CDR3 is TGTGCCAGCAGCCAAGAATGGGGCTCTGGAAACACCATATATTTT.

The chain has TRBV9 and TRBJ2-5; the D is unclear. The CDR3 covers 13 residues. The V end was cut by 4 bases, the J end by 4 bases, with 11 bases between. Germline V gene lookup returns CDR1 SGDLS and CDR2 YYNGEE. CDR3 coding DNA: TGTGCCAGCAGCCAGTCGTGGGGAGAGACCCAGTACTTC. Its protein product is CASSQSWGETQYF. Combining the CDR3 with reference TRBV9 and TRBJ2-5 gives the whole variable domain DSGVTQTPKHLITATGQRVTLRCSPRSGDLSVYWYQQSLDQGLQFLIQYYNGEERAKGNILERFSAQQFPDLHSELNLSSLELGDSALYFCASSQSWGETQYFGPGTRLLVL.

In its sample, this clone was seen once. This chain connects TRBV7-2 to TRBJ1-4; D unresolved. Looked up from germline, CDR1 is SGHTA and CDR2 is FQGNSA. Trimming took 3 bases from V and 7 from J, leaving 15 bases between them. The CDR3 contains 15 residues. CDR3 coding DNA: TGTGCCAGCAGCTTGTATCAAACGGGTAGTGAAAAACTGTTTTTT. It specifies CASSLYQTGSEKLFF.

This chain uses TRBV18 with TRBJ1-3; D gene unclear. The CDR3 is made up of 13 amino acids. Trimming stripped 4 bases from V and 1 base from J, with 5 bases between. The germline gives CDR1 KGHSH, CDR2 LQKENI. CDR3 DNA: TGTGCCAGCTCACAGGGATCTGGAAACACCATATATTTT. It yields the protein CASSQGSGNTIYF.

The chain combines TRBV5-1 with TRBJ2-2; D perhaps matches TRBD2 (6 bases). The V and J ends lost 1 base and 4 bases respectively, with 11 bases between them. Germline V gene sequence: CDR1 SGHRS, CDR2 YFSETQ. This CDR3 has 15 residues. CDR3 sequence reads: CASSLSLGGTGELFF. CDR3 in DNA: TGCGCCAGCAGCTTGTCTTTGGGGGGCACCGGGGAGCTGTTTTTT.

The V and J genes are TRBV2 and TRBJ2-5; 11 bases map to TRBD2. From germline, CDR1 is SNHLY and CDR2 FYNNEI. Trimming took 5 bases from V and 2 from J; bases not matched to a gene: 1. This CDR3 has 14 amino acids. CDR3 sequence (DNA): TGTGCCAGCAGTCGGACTAGCGGGCAAGAGACCCAGTACTTC. This sequence encodes CASSRTSGQETQYF. The entire variable domain, with the rest obtained from reference TRBV2 and TRBJ2-5, is as follows: EPEVTQTPSHQVTQMGQEVILRCVPISNHLYFYWYRQILGQKVEFLVSFYNNEISEKSEIFDDQFSVERPDGSNFTLKIRSTKLEDSAMYFCASSRTSGQETQYFGPGTRLLVL.

This clone has a handful of counts. The chain is built from TRBV19 and TRBJ2-7; D is possibly TRBD2 (5 bases). The V gene's germline CDR1 is LNHDA and CDR2 SQIVND (reference sequence). The CDR3 runs to 16 residues. Trimming left V 5 bases short and J 0 bases short, with 17 bases between. The DNA of the CDR3 is TGTGCCAGTAGTCCCAATGGACTTCCCAGCTCCTACGAGCAGTACTTC. Residues: CASSPNGLPSSYEQYF.

J is TRBJ2-7 and V is TRBV6-2 or TRBV6-3; D is unresolved. V was cut by 2 bases and J by 3 bases, with 20 bases left in between. The CDR3 loop spans 17 amino acids. The germline V gene encodes CDR1 MNHEY and CDR2 SVGEGT. CDR3 amino acids: CASSYPLGPLVNYEQYF. The CDR3, as DNA: TGTGCCAGCAGTTACCCACTCGGGCCCCTGGTTAACTACGAGCAGTACTTC.

The CDR3 DNA sequence: TGTGCCAGCAGAAAGACCTTGGCTGGCACTGAAGCTTTCTTT. Translating it yields CASRKTLAGTEAFF. The rearrangement links TRBV7-9 to TRBJ1-1; D is unresolved. The germline gives CDR1 SEHNR, CDR2 FQNEAQ (reference sequence). The ends were cut back, 6 bases at V and 4 bases at J, with 15 bases in the middle. CDR3 length equals 14 residues.

The genes are TRBV19 and TRBJ1-6; 9 nucleotides line up with TRBD1. The CDR3 has 15 amino acids. V lost 6 bases, J lost 8 bases, and 8 bases stayed unmatched. Germline V gene lookup returns CDR1 LNHDA and CDR2 SQIVND (reference sequence). The CDR3 sequence: CASSSGQGRYSPLHF. In DNA form, the CDR3 reads TGTGCCAGTAGCTCCGGACAGGGGAGGTATTCACCCCTCCACTTT.

The chain couples TRBV5-8 to TRBJ2-3, with D maybe TRBD2 (6 bases). The CDR3 has 16 residues. Trimming removed 0 bases at V and 2 bases at J, with 13 bases between. CDR1 SGHTS and CDR2 YDEGEE come from the germline V gene. CDR3: CASSLGRREYTDTQYF. The CDR3 nucleotides read TGTGCCAGCAGCTTGGGAAGGCGGGAATACACAGATACGCAGTATTTT.